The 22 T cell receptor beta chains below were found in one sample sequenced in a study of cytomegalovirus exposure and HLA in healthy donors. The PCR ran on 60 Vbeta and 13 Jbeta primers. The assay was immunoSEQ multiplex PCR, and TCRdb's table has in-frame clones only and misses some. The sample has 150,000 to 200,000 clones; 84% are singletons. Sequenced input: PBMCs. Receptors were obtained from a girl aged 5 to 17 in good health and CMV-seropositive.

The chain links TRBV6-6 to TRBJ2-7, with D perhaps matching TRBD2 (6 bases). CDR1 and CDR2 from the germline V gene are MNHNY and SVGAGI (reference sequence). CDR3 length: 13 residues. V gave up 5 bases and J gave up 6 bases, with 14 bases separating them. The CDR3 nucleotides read TGTGCCAGCAGTCAGGGCGGGATCTTCGAGCAGTACTTC. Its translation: CASSQGGIFEQYF.

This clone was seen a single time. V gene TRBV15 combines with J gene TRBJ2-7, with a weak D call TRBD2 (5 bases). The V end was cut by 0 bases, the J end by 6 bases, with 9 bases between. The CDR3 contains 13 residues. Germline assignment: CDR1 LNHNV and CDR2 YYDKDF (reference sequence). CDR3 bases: TGTGCCACCAGCAGAGATGTCGAGGGCGAGCAGTACTTC. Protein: CATSRDVEGEQYF.

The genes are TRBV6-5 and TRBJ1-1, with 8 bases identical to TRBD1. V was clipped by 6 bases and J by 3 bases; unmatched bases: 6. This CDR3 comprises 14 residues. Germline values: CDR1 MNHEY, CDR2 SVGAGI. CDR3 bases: TGTGCCAGCAGCCCGGGGACAGGTTACACTGAAGCTTTCTTT. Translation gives CASSPGTGYTEAFF.

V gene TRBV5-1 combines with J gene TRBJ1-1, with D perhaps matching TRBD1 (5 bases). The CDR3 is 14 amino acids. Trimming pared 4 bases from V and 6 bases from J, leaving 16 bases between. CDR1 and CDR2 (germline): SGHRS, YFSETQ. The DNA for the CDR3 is TGCGCCAGCAGCGGTCCAGGGATGCCGGCTGAAGCTTTCTTT. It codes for CASSGPGMPAEAFF.

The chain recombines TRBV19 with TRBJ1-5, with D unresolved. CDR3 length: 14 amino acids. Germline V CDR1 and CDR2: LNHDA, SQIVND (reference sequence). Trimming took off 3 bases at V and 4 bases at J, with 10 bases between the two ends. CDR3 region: CASSMGGSNQPQHF. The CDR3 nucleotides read TGTGCCAGTAGTATGGGAGGGAGTAATCAGCCCCAGCATTTT.

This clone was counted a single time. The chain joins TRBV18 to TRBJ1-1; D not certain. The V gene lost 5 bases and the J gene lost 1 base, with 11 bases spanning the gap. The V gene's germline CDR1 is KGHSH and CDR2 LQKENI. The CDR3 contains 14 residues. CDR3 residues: CASSMTNTNTEAFF. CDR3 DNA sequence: TGTGCCAGCTCAATGACTAACACGAACACTGAAGCTTTCTTT.

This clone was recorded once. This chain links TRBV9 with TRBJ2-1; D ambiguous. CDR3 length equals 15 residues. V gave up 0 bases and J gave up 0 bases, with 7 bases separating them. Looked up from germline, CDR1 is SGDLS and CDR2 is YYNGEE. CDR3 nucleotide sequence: TGTGCCAGCAGCGTAGCAACTGGCTCCTACAATGAGCAGTTCTTC. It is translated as CASSVATGSYNEQFF.

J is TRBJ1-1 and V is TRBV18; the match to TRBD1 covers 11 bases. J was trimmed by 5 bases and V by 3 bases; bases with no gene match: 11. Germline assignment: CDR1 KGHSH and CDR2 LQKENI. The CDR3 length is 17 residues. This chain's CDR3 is CASSPPLGTGGRTEAFF. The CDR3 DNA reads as TGTGCCAGCTCACCCCCCCTCGGGACAGGGGGAAGGACTGAAGCTTTCTTT.

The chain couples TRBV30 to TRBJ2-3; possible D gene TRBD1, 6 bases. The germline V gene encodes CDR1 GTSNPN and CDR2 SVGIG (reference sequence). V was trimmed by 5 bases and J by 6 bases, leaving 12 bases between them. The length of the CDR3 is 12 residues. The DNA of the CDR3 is TGTGCCTGGGGGTGGGGGCCTGATACGCAGTATTTT. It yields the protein CAWGWGPDTQYF.

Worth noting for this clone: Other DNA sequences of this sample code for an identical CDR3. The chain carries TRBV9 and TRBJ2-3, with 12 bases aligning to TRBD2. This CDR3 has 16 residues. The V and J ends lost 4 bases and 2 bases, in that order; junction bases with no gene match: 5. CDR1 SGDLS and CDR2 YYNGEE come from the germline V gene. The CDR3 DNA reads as TGTGCCAGCAGCCCTCGGACTAGCGGGGTCACAGATACGCAGTATTTT. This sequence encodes CASSPRTSGVTDTQYF.

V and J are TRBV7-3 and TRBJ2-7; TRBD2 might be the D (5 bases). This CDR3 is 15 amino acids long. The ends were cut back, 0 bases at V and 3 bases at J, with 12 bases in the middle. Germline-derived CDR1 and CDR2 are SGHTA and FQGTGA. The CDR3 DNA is TGTGCCAGCAGCTTAACGGCCGGGGAAAACTACGAGCAGTACTTC. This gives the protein CASSLTAGENYEQYF.

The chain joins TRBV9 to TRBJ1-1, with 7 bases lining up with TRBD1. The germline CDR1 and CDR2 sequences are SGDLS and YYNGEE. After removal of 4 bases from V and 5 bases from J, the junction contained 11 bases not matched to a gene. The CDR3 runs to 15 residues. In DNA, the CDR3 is TGTGCCAGCAGCTCTCTATCCGGGACAGCGACTGAAGCTTTCTTT. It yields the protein CASSSLSGTATEAFF.

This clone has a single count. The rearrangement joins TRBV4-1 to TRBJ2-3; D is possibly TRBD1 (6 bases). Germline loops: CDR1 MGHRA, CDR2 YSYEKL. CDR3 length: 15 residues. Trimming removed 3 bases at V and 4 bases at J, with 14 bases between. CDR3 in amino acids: CASSQTGVWSDTQYF. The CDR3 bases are TGCGCCAGCAGCCAGACAGGAGTTTGGTCAGATACGCAGTATTTT.

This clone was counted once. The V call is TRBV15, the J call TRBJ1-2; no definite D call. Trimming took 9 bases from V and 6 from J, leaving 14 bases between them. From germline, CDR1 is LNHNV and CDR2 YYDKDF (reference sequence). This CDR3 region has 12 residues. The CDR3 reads CATSKSRDGYTF. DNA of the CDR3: TGTGCCACTTCGAAGAGCCGCGATGGCTACACCTTC.

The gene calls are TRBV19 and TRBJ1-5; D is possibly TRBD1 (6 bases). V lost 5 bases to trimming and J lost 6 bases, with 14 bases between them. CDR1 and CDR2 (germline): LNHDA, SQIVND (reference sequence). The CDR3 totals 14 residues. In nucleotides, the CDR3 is TGTGCCAGTAGTCCCAGGGGTCGTAGTCAGCCCCAGCATTTT. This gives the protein CASSPRGRSQPQHF.

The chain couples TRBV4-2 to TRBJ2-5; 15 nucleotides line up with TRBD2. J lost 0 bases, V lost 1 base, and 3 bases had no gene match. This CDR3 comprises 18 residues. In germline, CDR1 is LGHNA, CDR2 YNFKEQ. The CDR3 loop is CASSQGTSGGVYQETQYF. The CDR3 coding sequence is TGTGCCAGCAGCCAAGGGACTAGCGGGGGGGTGTACCAAGAGACCCAGTACTTC.

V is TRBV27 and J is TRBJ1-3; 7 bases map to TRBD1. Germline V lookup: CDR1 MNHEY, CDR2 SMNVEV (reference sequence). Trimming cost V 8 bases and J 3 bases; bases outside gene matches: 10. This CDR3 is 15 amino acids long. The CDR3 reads CASVRGQGSGNTIYF. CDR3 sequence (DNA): TGTGCCAGCGTTAGGGGGCAGGGGAGTGGAAACACCATATATTTT.

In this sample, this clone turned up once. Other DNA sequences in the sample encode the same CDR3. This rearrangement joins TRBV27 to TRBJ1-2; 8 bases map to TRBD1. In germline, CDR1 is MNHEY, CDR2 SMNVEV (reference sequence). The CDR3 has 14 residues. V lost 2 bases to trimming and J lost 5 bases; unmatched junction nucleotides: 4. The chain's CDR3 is CASSLQQGVYGYTF. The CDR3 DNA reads TGTGCCAGCAGTTTACAACAGGGGGTGTATGGCTACACCTTC.

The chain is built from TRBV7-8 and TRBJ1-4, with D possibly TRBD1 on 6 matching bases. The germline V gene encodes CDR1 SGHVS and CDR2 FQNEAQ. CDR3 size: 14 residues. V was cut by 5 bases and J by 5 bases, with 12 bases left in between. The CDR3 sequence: CASSRDGQNEKLFF. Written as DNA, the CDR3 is TGTGCCAGCAGCCGAGACGGACAGAATGAAAAACTGTTTTTT.

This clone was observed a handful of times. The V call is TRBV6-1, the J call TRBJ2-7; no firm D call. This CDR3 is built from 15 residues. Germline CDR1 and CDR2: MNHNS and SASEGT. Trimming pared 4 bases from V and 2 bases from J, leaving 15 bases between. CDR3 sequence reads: CASSAGLGSPYEQYF. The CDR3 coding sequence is TGTGCCAGCAGTGCTGGATTGGGCAGCCCCTACGAGCAGTACTTC.

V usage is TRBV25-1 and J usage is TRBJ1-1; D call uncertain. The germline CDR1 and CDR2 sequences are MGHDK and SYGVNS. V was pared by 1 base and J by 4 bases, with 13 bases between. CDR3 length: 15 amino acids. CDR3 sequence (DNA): TGTGCCAGCAGTGAATCTTGGGTTCGGGGCACTGAAGCTTTCTTT. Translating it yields CASSESWVRGTEAFF.

CDR3 residues: CASSGDSPGANVLTF. The CDR3 DNA reads as TGTGCCAGTAGTGGGGACAGCCCTGGGGCCAACGTCCTGACTTTC. The chain uses TRBV19 and TRBJ2-6; 7 bases match TRBD1. J lost 2 bases, V lost 5 bases, and 3 bases had no gene match. CDR3 length equals 15 residues. CDR1 and CDR2 (germline): LNHDA, SQIVND (reference sequence).